The rows below give T cell receptor beta chains drawn from one sample of a study of CD8+ T cells in alopecia areata. Sequenced by immunoSEQ multiplex PCR; TCRdb stores in-frame clones only, minus some. The sample yields roughly 250,000 clones, over 45% seen once. Material: CD4+ T cells sorted from blood, obtained around week 54, from a patient treated with tofacitinib. The source is a human donor with alopecia areata. Each CDR3 is given with its conserved first and last residue.

j_call | v_call | cdr3_aa
TRBJ2-2 | TRBV6-5 | CASSYSGRYGELFF
TRBJ2-5 | TRBV29-1 | CSAETQYF
TRBJ1-6 | TRBV5-1 | CASSDASPRSPLHF
TRBJ1-5 | TRBV15 | CATSTDRLQGQPQHF
TRBJ2-7 | TRBV2 | CASVAGTGMNEQYF
TRBJ1-1 | TRBV30 | CAWTGKTEAFF
TRBJ2-1 | TRBV7-2 | CASSSGLAGEQFF
TRBJ2-3 | TRBV29-1 | CSAGGPSTDTQYF
TRBJ1-2 | TRBV2 | CASSQGFAGYTF
TRBJ2-7 | TRBV10-3 | CAISGGRYEQYF
TRBJ2-7 | TRBV29-1 | CSVEGSGEYYEQYF
TRBJ1-5 | TRBV14 | CASSQDLDQPQHF
TRBJ1-6 | TRBV27 | CASSSETGTGSYNSPLHF
TRBJ1-2 | TRBV4-2 | CASSSGQTEYGYTF
TRBJ2-7 | TRBV5-1 | CASSWGTESSYEQYF
TRBJ1-6 | TRBV30 | CAWMGQGVSPLHF
TRBJ1-2 | TRBV5-6 | CASSLEGRAYGYTF
TRBJ2-1 | TRBV19 | CASTRSTSGGYNEQFF
TRBJ1-2 | TRBV4-1 | CASRPFSQGNYGYTF
TRBJ2-1 | TRBV5-1 | CASSLGAYNEQFF
TRBJ2-3 | TRBV9 | CASSVAAGRGTDTQYF
TRBJ2-1 | TRBV4-3 | CASSQIPGQRYNEQFF
TRBJ1-1 | TRBV6-5 | CASSPLRQGTEAFF
TRBJ2-2 | TRBV5-6 | CASSPTGDTGELFF
TRBJ1-4 | TRBV30 | CAWSPMDQLFF
TRBJ2-1 | TRBV2 | CARASGAYNEQFF
TRBJ2-3 | TRBV9 | CASSVVTSGVTDTQYF
TRBJ2-5 | TRBV5-5 | CASSLLSWGSQETQYF
TRBJ2-7 | TRBV7-2 | CASSGYYEQYF
TRBJ1-6 | TRBV30 | CAWTNNSPLHF
TRBJ1-6 | TRBV7-2 | CASSLAGSPLHF
TRBJ2-5 | TRBV29-1 | CSVRLAAETQYF
TRBJ1-6 | TRBV21-1 | CARRGAINSPLHF
TRBJ2-3 | TRBV20-1 | CSARRPRAQYF
TRBJ1-5 | TRBV5-6 | CASSLFAGGNQPQHF
TRBJ1-5 | TRBV5-6 | CASRPGTGGEIGNQPQHF
TRBJ1-2 | TRBV5-4 | CASSLGDALWGYTF
TRBJ2-5 | TRBV5-1 | CASSKSSGTETQYF
TRBJ2-4 | TRBV5-6 | CASSSQGYIQYF
TRBJ2-1 | TRBV19 | CASSIRGQINYNEQFF
TRBJ1-2 | TRBV29-1 | CSVEAGGSGGYTF
TRBJ2-7 | TRBV7-9 | CASSPTAAGGNEQYF
TRBJ1-5 | TRBV29-1 | CSVARDLNQPQHF
TRBJ1-6 | TRBV30 | CAWNIRQTYNSPLHF
TRBJ1-2 | TRBV13 | CASSAQYVVGYTF
TRBJ2-6 | TRBV27 | CASSRTGGSGANVLTF